The clone carrying this T cell receptor (beta chain) has only a few counts. The target antigen is unknown. The data derive from a study of blood T cells in healthy people across ages. Study results and limitations: The authors considered diversity estimates from one million T cells to be underestimates.

The second PCR ran 7 to 11 cycles with a sample-barcoded 5' primer and J-beta primers. Using its own MiXCR run on the 5' RACE reads, TCRdb lists one record per CDR3 protein. The table has 800,000 or so distinct CDR3 sequences, 35% to 50% seen once. The germline V gene encodes CDR1 DFQATT and CDR2 SNEGSKA (reference sequence). This CDR3 region has 15 residues. V was trimmed by 5 bases and J by 0 bases, leaving 14 bases between them. Material for sequencing was blood. The receptor comes from a man older than 75 in good health. J is TRBJ2-1 and V is TRBV20-1; the D gene is possibly TRBD2 (6 bases). The CDR3: CSARSGAGSYNEQFF. In DNA form, the CDR3 reads TGCAGTGCTCGTAGCGGAGCCGGCTCCTACAATGAGCAGTTCTTC.